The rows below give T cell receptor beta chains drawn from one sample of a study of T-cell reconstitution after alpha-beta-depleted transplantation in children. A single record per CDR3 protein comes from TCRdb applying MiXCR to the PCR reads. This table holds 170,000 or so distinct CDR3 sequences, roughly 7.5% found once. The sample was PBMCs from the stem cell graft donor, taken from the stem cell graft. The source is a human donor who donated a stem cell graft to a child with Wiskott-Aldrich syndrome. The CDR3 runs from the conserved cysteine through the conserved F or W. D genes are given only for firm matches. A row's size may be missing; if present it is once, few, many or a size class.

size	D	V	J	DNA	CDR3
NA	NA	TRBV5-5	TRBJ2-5	TGTGCCAGCAGCTTGGCGGGGGAAGGGAACCAGTACTTC	CASSLAGEGNQYF
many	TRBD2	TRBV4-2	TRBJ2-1	TGTGCCAGCAGCCAGGCCGGAGGAGCGGGGGGGCCTAAATACAATGAGCAGTTCTTC	CASSQAGGAGGPKYNEQFF
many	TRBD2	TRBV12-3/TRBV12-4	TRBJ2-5	TGTGCCAGCAGTTTTTCCGGCGGGAGAGGGCGGGAGACCCAGTACTTC	CASSFSGGRGRETQYF
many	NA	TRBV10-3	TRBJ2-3	TGTGCCACATCCGTCGGCGCAACAGATACGCAGTATTTT	CATSVGATDTQYF
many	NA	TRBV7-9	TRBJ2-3	TGTGCCAGCAGCCATGCCAACACAGATACGCAGTATTTT	CASSHANTDTQYF
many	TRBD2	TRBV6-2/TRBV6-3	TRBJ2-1	TGTGCCAGCAGTTACCCGCGGGGGGGAGGTAATTACAATGAGCAGTTCTTC	CASSYPRGGGNYNEQFF
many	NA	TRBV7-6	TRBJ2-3	TGTGCCAGCAGCCTGGGGCTGCCCCGGGATACGCAGTATTTT	CASSLGLPRDTQYF
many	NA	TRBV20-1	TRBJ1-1	TGCAGTGCTAGAGATACCACACCTCAAGGAGCAGGGGACACTGAAGCTTTCTTT	CSARDTTPQGAGDTEAFF
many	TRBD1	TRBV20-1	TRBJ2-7	TGCAGTGTCCTCACAGGGGGCCTCTACGAGCAGTACTTC	CSVLTGGLYEQYF
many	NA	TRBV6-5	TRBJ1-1	TGTGCCAGCAGCCCTACCCCCTGGCCAAACACTGAAGCTTTCTTT	CASSPTPWPNTEAFF
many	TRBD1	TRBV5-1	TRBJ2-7	TGCGCCAGCAGCTTAACCGGGACAGGGATCTACGAGCAGTACTTC	CASSLTGTGIYEQYF
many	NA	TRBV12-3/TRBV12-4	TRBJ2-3	TGTGCCAGCACTATGAGAAGCGATACGCAGTATTTT	CASTMRSDTQYF
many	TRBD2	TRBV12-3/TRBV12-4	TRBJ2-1	TGTGCCAGCAGCCCGCTGACTAGCCGAAATGAGCAGTTCTTC	CASSPLTSRNEQFF
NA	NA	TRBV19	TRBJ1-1	TGTGCCACCCTCCGGTGGGGGAATGCTGAAGCTTTCTTT	CATLRWGNAEAFF
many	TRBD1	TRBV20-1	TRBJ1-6	TGCAGTGCTAGAGGGACAGGGGGTTATAATTCACCCCTCCACTTT	CSARGTGGYNSPLHF
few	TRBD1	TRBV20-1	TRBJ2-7	TGCAGTGCCTCCCTAGGGACAGTCGGCCACGAGCAGTACTTC	CSASLGTVGHEQYF
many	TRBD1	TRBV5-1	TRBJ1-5	TGCGCCAGCAGCTTCTGGACAGGCCCCAATCAGCCCCAGCATTTT	CASSFWTGPNQPQHF